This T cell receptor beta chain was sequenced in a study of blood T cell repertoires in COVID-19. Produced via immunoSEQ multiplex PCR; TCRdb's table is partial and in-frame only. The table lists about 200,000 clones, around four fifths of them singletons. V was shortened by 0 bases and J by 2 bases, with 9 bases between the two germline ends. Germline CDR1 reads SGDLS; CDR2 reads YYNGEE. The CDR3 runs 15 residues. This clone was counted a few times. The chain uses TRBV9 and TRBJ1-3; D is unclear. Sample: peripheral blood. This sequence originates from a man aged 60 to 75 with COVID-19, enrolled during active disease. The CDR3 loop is CASSVAPQAGNTIYF. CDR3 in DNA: TGTGCCAGCAGCGTAGCTCCCCAGGCTGGAAACACCATATATTTT. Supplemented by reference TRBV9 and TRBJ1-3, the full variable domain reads DSGVTQTPKHLITATGQRVTLRCSPRSGDLSVYWYQQSLDQGLQFLIQYYNGEERAKGNILERFSAQQFPDLHSELNLSSLELGDSALYFCASSVAPQAGNTIYFGEGSWLTVV.